This T cell receptor (beta chain) was sequenced in a study of post-analysis software for immune sequencing data. Overall study context: The disease courses spanned relapsing-remitting, secondary progressive and progressive-relapsing forms of multiple sclerosis. Findings of the study overall: When patients were compared with controls, 4 or 5 TRBV segments were more frequent, TRBV5-6, TRBV5-1 and TRBV20-1 among them. F measure showed strong co-clustering of same-batch samples. Normalized Chao1 diversity was significantly reduced in patients versus controls.

Germline lookup yields CDR1 DFQATT and CDR2 SNEGSKA (reference sequence). V lost 1 base, J lost 6 bases, and 15 bases stayed unmatched. The CDR3 covers 17 residues. This clonotype was counted only a few times. Its target is unknown. Carried by the TCR beta cDNA libraries were unique molecular identifiers. In TCRdb, the PCR reads were re-called with MiXCR into one record per CDR3 protein. The repertoire holds approximately 570,000 distinct CDR3 sequences, roughly 40% seen once, with roughly 1.8% in the top ten. Sequenced: blood. The sequence was obtained from a girl aged 5-17 years with multiple sclerosis. The rearrangement uses TRBV20-1 and TRBJ2-1, with 7 bases lining up with TRBD1. CDR3 sequence: CSARGVQGRGIFNEQFF. For the CDR3, the DNA is TGCAGTGCTAGAGGGGTACAAGGCAGGGGGATTTTCAATGAGCAGTTCTTC.